A selection of T cell receptor beta chains follows, all from one sample in a study of CD8 T cells in ankylosing spondylitis. Using its own MiXCR run on the 5' RACE reads, TCRdb lists one record per CDR3 protein. The sample includes 200,000 to 300,000 distinct CDR3 sequences, approximately 12% of them seen just once. Sequences were obtained from blood, either unsorted or a sorted T cell fraction (not recorded which). The receptors originated from a male donor with ankylosing spondylitis or in good health (not recorded which). The CDR3 runs from the conserved cysteine through the conserved F or W. The order of the fields is J gene, clone size, V gene, D gene, CDR3 protein, CDR3 DNA. A D gene is named only where the DNA matches it firmly. Size is stated for part of the rows, as once, few or many counts, or as a class when the clone is expanded.

TRBJ2-5 - TRBV7-9 TRBD2 CASSLVTSGNKETQYF TGTGCCAGCAGCTTGGTGACTAGCGGGAACAAAGAGACCCAGTACTTC
TRBJ1-6 many TRBV20-1 - CSARDQGFYNSPLHF TGCAGTGCTAGAGATCAGGGGTTCTATAATTCACCCCTCCACTTT
TRBJ2-2 many TRBV30 - CAWSVLGGNTGELFF TGTGCCTGGAGTGTACTTGGCGGCAACACCGGGGAGCTGTTTTTT
TRBJ1-5 - TRBV6-4 - CASSDRPTNQPQHF TGTGCCAGCAGTGACCGCCCAACAAATCAGCCCCAGCATTTT
TRBJ2-7 many TRBV11-2 TRBD1 CASSHGQGAYEQYF TGTGCCAGCAGCCACGGACAGGGGGCTTACGAGCAGTACTTC
TRBJ2-7 many TRBV4-1 TRBD2 CASSQTSGGPYEQYF TGCGCCAGCAGCCAAACTAGCGGGGGTCCCTACGAGCAGTACTTC
TRBJ2-3 once TRBV7-8 TRBD1 CASSYWTGTDTQYF TGTGCCAGCAGCTATTGGACAGGGACAGATACGCAGTATTTT
TRBJ2-1 many TRBV5-1 TRBD2 CASSFGAGGYNEQFF TGCGCCAGCAGCTTCGGAGCGGGGGGTTACAATGAGCAGTTCTTC
TRBJ1-1 few TRBV7-6 - CASSLDPGMNTEAFF TGTGCCAGCAGCTTAGATCCGGGGATGAACACTGAAGCTTTCTTT
TRBJ2-7 many TRBV3-1 - CASSQTDYEQYF TGTGCCAGCAGCCAAACTGACTACGAGCAGTACTTC
TRBJ1-2 many TRBV29-1 - CSVANVDYGYTF TGCAGCGTTGCAAACGTGGACTATGGCTACACCTTC
TRBJ1-5 many TRBV4-1 - CASSQDQSFSNQPQHF TGCGCCAGCAGCCAAGATCAGAGCTTCTCCAATCAGCCCCAGCATTTT
TRBJ1-6 many TRBV7-6 - CASSLAFGNSPLHF TGTGCCAGCAGCTTAGCCTTCGGAAATTCACCCCTCCACTTT
TRBJ2-7 many TRBV5-1 - CASSLDGRKGEQYF TGCGCCAGCAGCTTGGATGGACGGAAAGGCGAGCAGTACTTC
TRBJ2-1 many TRBV5-1 TRBD2 CASSVSLLLAGDRSEQFF TGCGCCAGCAGCGTCTCACTGCTACTAGCGGGGGATCGTAGTGAGCAGTTCTTC
TRBJ2-1 - TRBV12-3/TRBV12-4 TRBD1 CASSNPGQGRSYNEQFF TGTGCCAGCAGTAACCCCGGACAGGGTCGATCCTACAATGAGCAGTTCTTC
TRBJ1-5 many TRBV6-2/TRBV6-3 - CASSYPQGRQPQHF TGTGCCAGCAGTTACCCCCAGGGAAGACAGCCCCAGCATTTT
TRBJ2-3 many TRBV7-7 - CASSYRGGRTDTQYF TGTGCCAGCAGCTACCGAGGTGGTCGCACAGATACGCAGTATTTT
TRBJ2-2 many TRBV12-3/TRBV12-4 TRBD1 CASSPTRDSYTGELFF TGTGCCAGCAGCCCGACCCGGGACAGTTACACCGGGGAGCTGTTTTTT
TRBJ2-3 - TRBV2 - CASRWGEDTQYF TGTGCCAGCAGATGGGGCGAGGATACGCAGTATTTT
TRBJ1-1 - TRBV27 - CASRGRNTEAFF TGTGCCAGCAGGGGAAGGAACACTGAAGCTTTCTTT
TRBJ1-1 - TRBV7-9 - CTTMEQGIRTEAFF TGTACCACCATGGAACAGGGTATACGGACTGAAGCTTTCTTT
TRBJ2-1 many TRBV20-1 TRBD2 CSARRIGTSGGALSYNEQFF TGCAGTGCTAGAAGGATCGGGACTAGCGGGGGGGCTCTATCCTACAATGAGCAGTTCTTC
TRBJ1-2 - TRBV18 - CASSPRAGTAGNYGYTF TGTGCCAGCTCACCTAGGGCAGGGACGGCGGGCAACTATGGCTACACCTTC
TRBJ2-3 many TRBV20-1 - CSATQGGRTDTQYF TGCAGTGCTACCCAAGGGGGGCGAACAGATACGCAGTATTTT
TRBJ1-2 - TRBV6-6 - CASRLAQPAYGYTF TGTGCCAGCAGGCTAGCACAACCGGCATATGGCTACACCTTC
TRBJ2-1 many TRBV5-1 - CASSFRGVGYNEQFF TGCGCCAGCAGCTTTCGGGGAGTCGGATACAATGAGCAGTTCTTC
TRBJ2-5 many TRBV20-1 TRBD2 CSARAGYQETQYF TGCAGTGCCCGAGCGGGGTACCAAGAGACCCAGTACTTC
TRBJ2-3 many TRBV5-1 TRBD2 CASSKRRTSGGTDTQYF TGCGCCAGCAGCAAGAGGCGGACTAGCGGGGGCACAGATACGCAGTATTTT
TRBJ2-1 - TRBV12-3/TRBV12-4 TRBD2 CASSIAGKQFF TGTGCCAGCAGCATAGCGGGGAAGCAGTTCTTC
TRBJ1-3 many TRBV5-1 - CASSLEGTQLSGNTIYF TGCGCCAGCAGCTTGGAGGGGACACAACTATCTGGAAACACCATATATTTT
TRBJ2-1 many TRBV25-1 TRBD2 CASQQQGLAGGPVDEQFF TGTGCCAGCCAACAACAGGGACTAGCGGGAGGGCCAGTAGATGAGCAGTTCTTC
TRBJ1-3 few TRBV7-2 - CASSLSRFGNTIYF TGTGCCAGCAGCTTATCACGGTTCGGCAACACCATATATTTT